The clone carrying this T cell receptor (beta chain) has more than one count but fewer than ten. The CDR3 covers 12 residues. Germline values: CDR1 ENHRY, CDR2 SYGVKD. The V gene lost 8 bases and the J gene lost 4 bases, with 12 bases spanning the gap. Each CDR3 protein gets one entry after TCRdb re-called the RT-PCR reads with MiXCR. The sample lists around 700,000 distinct CDR3 sequences; approximately 14% were seen once. The receptor comes from a female donor in good health, serving as a healthy control. The chain has TRBV10-3 and TRBJ2-7; D is uncertain. The material sequenced was memory CD4+ T cells from blood. Here the CDR3 DNA reads TGTGCCATCGGCCAGCGCCATTACGAGCAGTACTTC. Protein: CAIGQRHYEQYF.